A single sample is the source of the 13 T cell receptor beta chains below, sequenced in a study of T cells after posttransplantation cyclophosphamide. Produced via immunoSEQ multiplex PCR; TCRdb's table is partial and in-frame only. Of around 16,000 clones in the sample, 84% are singletons; the top ten hold under 6%. Methotrexate plus calcineurin inhibitor accompanied controls' myeloablative marrow transplants; sampling was 1 year later. The material was PBMCs, obtained 350 to 400 days after allogeneic stem cell transplant with calcineurin inhibitor and methotrexate. Every receptor here comes from a young adult male patient who received an allogeneic stem cell transplant from a related donor, was CMV-positive, and had no GVHD. Some of the T cells may derive from the graft donor.

The count of this clone is one. This chain connects TRBV11-2 to TRBJ2-5, with D perhaps TRBD2 (6 bases). The DNA end favors TRBJ2-7, so the J call may be wrong. The CDR3 is 15 amino acids. Looked up from germline, CDR1 is SGHAT and CDR2 is FQNNGV. The CDR3 protein is CASSPQRAVSYEQYF. CDR3 nucleotides: TGTGCCAGCAGCCCACAGCGGGCCGTCTCCTACGAGCAGTACTTC.

The V call is TRBV7-6, the J call TRBJ1-4; maybe TRBD1 (5 bases). The CDR3 covers 14 residues. CDR1 is SGHVS, CDR2 FNYEAQ, per germline. Trimming left V 5 bases short and J 4 bases short, with 11 bases between. The CDR3 sequence is CASSNGQYNEKLFF. DNA of the CDR3: TGTGCCAGCAGCAACGGACAATATAATGAAAAACTGTTTTTT. Using reference TRBV7-6 and TRBJ1-4 for the parts outside the CDR3, the full variable domain is GAGVSQSPRYKVTKRGQDVALRCDPISGHVSLYWYRQALGQGPEFLTYFNYEAQQDKSGLPNDRFSAERPEGSISTLTIQRTEQRDSAMYRCASSNGQYNEKLFFGSGTQLSVL.

The chain is built from TRBV15 and TRBJ2-3, with 10 bases lining up with TRBD2. This CDR3 has 14 amino acids. The germline gives CDR1 LNHNV, CDR2 YYDKDF (reference sequence). The J segment lost 6 bases and the V segment lost 6 bases, leaving 6 bases of the junction unmatched. CDR3 sequence: CATRTSGRGDTQYF. CDR3 DNA: TGTGCCACCAGGACTAGCGGGCGGGGGGATACGCAGTATTTT.

This clone has just one count. The chain couples TRBV5-1 to TRBJ1-2; the D gene is possibly TRBD1 (6 bases). This CDR3 region has 14 residues. V lost 4 bases and J 6 bases, leaving 16 bases between the germline ends. Germline-derived CDR1 and CDR2 are SGHRS and YFSETQ. In nucleotides, the CDR3 is TGCGCCAGCAGCCAGGCACAGGGCGAAGATGGCTACACCTTC. Protein sequence: CASSQAQGEDGYTF.

The rearrangement links TRBV28 to TRBJ1-2; the D is unclear. V was cut by 2 bases and J by 4 bases, with 11 bases left in between. The CDR3 length is 14 residues. Germline-derived CDR1 and CDR2 are MDHEN and SYDVKM. CDR3 coding DNA: TGTGCCAGCAGTTTACCAGGTCAACTCTATGGCTACACCTTC. This gives the protein CASSLPGQLYGYTF.

CDR3 DNA: TGTGCCAGCAGCGTAGAAACAGGAATGAATCAGCCCCAGCATTTT. Protein product: CASSVETGMNQPQHF. This chain links TRBV9 with TRBJ1-5; possibly TRBD1 for D (5 bases). Trimming pared 0 bases from V and 4 bases from J, leaving 11 bases between. CDR1 is SGDLS, CDR2 YYNGEE, per germline. This CDR3 comprises 15 residues.

The rearrangement uses TRBV7-3 and TRBJ2-1; a possible D gene is TRBD1 (6 bases). V lost 2 bases and J lost 8, with 16 bases in between. The CDR3 length is 15 residues. In germline, CDR1 is SGHTA, CDR2 FQGTGA. In DNA form, the CDR3 reads TGTGCCAGCAGCTTAGGGACATCGGATAGGGATGAGCAGTTCTTC. It specifies CASSLGTSDRDEQFF.

The sample holds one count of this clone. This chain links TRBV5-4 with TRBJ2-7; weak D call: TRBD2 (7 bases). The CDR3 has 16 amino acids. Germline values: CDR1 SGHNT, CDR2 YYREEE (reference sequence). The ends were cut back, 4 bases at V and 3 bases at J, with 20 bases in the middle. The CDR3 protein is CASSGHGGGAGYEQYF. The CDR3 coding sequence is TGTGCCAGCAGCGGACATGGAGGGGGGGCAGGCTACGAGCAGTACTTC. The full variable domain, in which reference TRBV5-4 and TRBJ2-7 provide the parts outside the CDR3, is ETGVTQSPTHLIKTRGQQVTLRCSSQSGHNTVSWYQQALGQGPQFIFQYYREEENGRGNFPPRFSGLQFPNYSSELNVNALELDDSALYLCASSGHGGGAGYEQYFGPGTRLTVT.

This sequence joins TRBV19 and TRBJ2-5, with 8 bases fitting TRBD1. The assigned J gene may be wrong: the sequence end matches TRBJ2-7 better. This CDR3 contains 14 residues. The germline V gene has CDR1 LNHDA and CDR2 SQIVND (reference sequence). This CDR3 is CASSRDRWGYEQYF. The CDR3, as DNA: TGTGCCAGTAGTCGGGACAGGTGGGGCTACGAGCAGTACTTC.

V and J are TRBV5-1 and TRBJ2-5, with TRBD2 identical over 12 bases. The V gene's germline CDR1 is SGHRS and CDR2 YFSETQ. This CDR3 comprises 15 residues. V shed 4 bases, J shed 4 bases, and the junction held 5 bases outside the gene matches. CDR3 sequence: CASSPQTSGRETQYF. CDR3 nucleotide sequence: TGCGCCAGCAGCCCCCAGACTAGCGGGAGAGAGACCCAGTACTTC.

The rearrangement joins TRBV19 to TRBJ2-7; 7 nucleotides align to TRBD2. After removal of 2 bases from V and 0 bases from J, the junction contained 7 bases not matched to a gene. The CDR3 loop spans 16 amino acids. Per germline, CDR1 LNHDA and CDR2 SQIVND (reference sequence). CDR3 region: CASSIIPASGSYEQYF. CDR3 nucleotide sequence: TGTGCCAGTAGTATAATCCCAGCTAGCGGCTCCTACGAGCAGTACTTC.

The V gene is TRBV5-1, the J gene TRBJ2-1; TRBD2 agrees at 12 bases. Germline V gives CDR1 SGHRS, CDR2 YFSETQ. The CDR3 is made up of 19 amino acids. V lost 0 bases to trimming and J lost 6 bases; unmatched junction nucleotides: 13. The CDR3, as DNA: TGCGCCAGCAGCTTGGCGGCCGGGACTAGCGGGTGGGGCTTCAATGAGCAGTTCTTC. This encodes CASSLAAGTSGWGFNEQFF.

J is TRBJ2-5 and V is TRBV10-3; tentatively, D is TRBD2 (5 bases). The V and J ends lost 3 bases and 1 base respectively, with 15 bases between them. The CDR3 is made up of 16 amino acids. Germline loops: CDR1 ENHRY, CDR2 SYGVKD. The CDR3, as DNA: TGTGCCATCAGTGATACTCCCTGGGAGCGCCAAGAGACCCAGTACTTC. Amino acid sequence: CAISDTPWERQETQYF.